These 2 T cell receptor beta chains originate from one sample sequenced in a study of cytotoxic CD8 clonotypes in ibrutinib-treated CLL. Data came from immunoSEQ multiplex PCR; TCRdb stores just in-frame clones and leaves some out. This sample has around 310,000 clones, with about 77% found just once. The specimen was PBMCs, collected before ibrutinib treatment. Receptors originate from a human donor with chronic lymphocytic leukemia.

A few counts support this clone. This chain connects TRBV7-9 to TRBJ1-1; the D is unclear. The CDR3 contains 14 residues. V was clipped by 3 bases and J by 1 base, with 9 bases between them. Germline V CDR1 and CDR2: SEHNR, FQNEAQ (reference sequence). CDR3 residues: CASSFQAGNTEAFF. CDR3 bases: TGTGCCAGCAGCTTTCAGGCAGGGAACACTGAAGCTTTCTTT. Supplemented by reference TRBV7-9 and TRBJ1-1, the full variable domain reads DTGVSQNPRHKITKRGQNVTFRCDPISEHNRLYWYRQTLGQGPEFLTYFQNEAQLEKSRLLSDRFSAERPKGSFSTLEIQRTEQGDSAMYLCASSFQAGNTEAFFGQGTRLTVV.

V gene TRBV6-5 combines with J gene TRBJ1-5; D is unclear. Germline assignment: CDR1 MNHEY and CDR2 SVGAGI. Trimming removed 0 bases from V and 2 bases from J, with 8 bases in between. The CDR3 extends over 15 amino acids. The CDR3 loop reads CASSYSMVGNQPQHF. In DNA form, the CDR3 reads TGTGCCAGCAGTTACTCGATGGTTGGCAATCAGCCCCAGCATTTT.